This T cell receptor beta chain emerged from a study of shared clonotypes between healthy human individuals. Study observations and caveats: It was observed that roughly 5% of naive CD4 clonotypes were shared across several donors.

A remark on this clone: No antigen is known for it.

V lost 1 base and J 3 bases, leaving 9 bases between the germline ends. Per the germline V gene, CDR1 is SGHTA and CDR2 is FQGNSA. This CDR3 spans 14 amino acids. The data were produced by immunoSEQ multiplex PCR, yet TCRdb's version contains in-frame clones alone and is incomplete. The sample lists about 770,000 clones; 55% to 75% were seen once. The chain uses TRBV7-2 and TRBJ2-5; D is undetermined. The receptor comes from a woman in her thirties in good health. Sequencing used memory CD4+ T cells sorted from blood. The subset was: CD45RA-negative fraction. CDR3 bases: TGTGCCAGCAGCTTAGGGCCGATGAAAGAGACCCAGTACTTC. Its translation: CASSLGPMKETQYF.